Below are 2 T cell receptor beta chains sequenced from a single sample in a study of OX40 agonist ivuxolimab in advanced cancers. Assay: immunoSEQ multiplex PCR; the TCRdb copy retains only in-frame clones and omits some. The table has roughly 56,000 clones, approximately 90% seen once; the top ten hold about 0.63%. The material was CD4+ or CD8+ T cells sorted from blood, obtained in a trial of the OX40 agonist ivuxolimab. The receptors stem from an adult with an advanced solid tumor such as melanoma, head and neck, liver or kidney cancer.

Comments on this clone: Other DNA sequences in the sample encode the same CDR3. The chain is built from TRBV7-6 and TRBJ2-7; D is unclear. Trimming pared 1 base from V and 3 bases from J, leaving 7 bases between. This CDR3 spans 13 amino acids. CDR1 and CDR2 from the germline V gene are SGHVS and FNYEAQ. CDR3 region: CASSLGAGYEQYF. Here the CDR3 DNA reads TGTGCCAGCAGCTTAGGAGCAGGCTACGAGCAGTACTTC.

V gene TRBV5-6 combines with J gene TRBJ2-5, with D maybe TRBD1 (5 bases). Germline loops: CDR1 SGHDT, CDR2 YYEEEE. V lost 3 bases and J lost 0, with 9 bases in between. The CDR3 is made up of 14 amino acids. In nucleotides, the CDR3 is TGTGCCAGCAGCTCCCGACAGAACCAAGAGACCCAGTACTTC. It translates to CASSSRQNQETQYF.